This TCR beta chain was identified during a study of shared clonotypes between healthy human individuals. In germline, CDR1 is SGHDT, CDR2 YYEEEE. The CDR3 has 18 amino acids. The V segment lost 2 bases and the J segment 0 bases; nucleotides outside the gene matches: 7. Researchers ran the assay at a deep level. Clones were read by immunoSEQ multiplex PCR, and TCRdb kept only the in-frame ones, dropping some. This sample has over a million clones, with under 99% found just once. Material: naive CD4+ T cells sorted from blood. The subset was: CD45RA+ positively selected. The source is a man aged 25-45 years in good health. The chain couples TRBV5-6 to TRBJ2-1, with 11 nucleotides matching TRBD2. CDR3 DNA sequence: TGTGCCAGCAGCTTTTGGACTAGCGGGCCGAGCTCCTACAATGAGCAGTTCTTC. Its protein is CASSFWTSGPSSYNEQFF.